This TCR beta chain comes out of a study of blood T cell repertoires in COVID-19 (dated by TCRdb to 2019 to 2021). At the level of the whole study: The collaborator samples originated in the United States, Italy and Spain and spanned the acute and convalescent phases of COVID-19. The prospective study material was composed of cDNA or gDNA derived from T cells, B-cell-depleted T cells, or PBMCs. Deeply sampled blood TCRbeta repertoires from subjects exposed to, actively infected with, or recovered from COVID-19 were included in the dataset. The repertoires were released in a freely available public database intended as a resource for research on the immune response to SARS-CoV-2. The samples were drawn from two sources: the first 160 participants of the ongoing ImmuneRACE study, and 1,254 subjects contributed by 6 global collaborators. A de-identified subject ID, COVID-19 status, age in years and sex were almost always included in the sample metadata. Where HLA class I and class II types were available, the types were taken from metadata supplied by the sample provider, not from assay-based typing.

Overall study outcomes, separate from this receptor: The amount of clinical and demographic metadata varied by source and participant and was provided uncurated.

Collaborating institutions collected whole blood in K2EDTA tubes following their own protocols. Collaborator samples were shipped for TCRbeta analysis as frozen whole blood, isolated PBMCs, or DNA extracted from either sample type. On this clone itself: It lacks a known antigen. Within one base of it there is no much larger clone, and no base qualities were kept.

TCRbeta CDR3 regions were amplified from genomic DNA by means of the immunoSEQ Assay, a bias-controlled multiplex PCR. As for how the authors treated the data: Within the assay, amplification of reference gene primers was used to estimate how many nucleated cells each sample contained. To quantify the absolute abundance of each unique TCRbeta CDR3 rearrangement, sequence reads were collapsed and filtered. For each sample, productive Simpson clonality was calculated as the square root of Simpson's diversity index over productive rearrangements. TCRdb took this table from immuneACCESS and kept in-frame rearrangements with V and J called. Such tables lack part of the clones; where checked against another copy, unresolved V genes explain under half of the gap, and the rest is unexplained. V and J calls and clone size follow that table, whereas D and trimming were derived from the DNA. The sample table lists roughly 150,000 clones, around 85% of them with a count of one. The ten largest account for around 4% of the sample.

The CDR3 runs 15 amino acids, cysteine and phenylalanine included. Only CDR3 DNA is held: 45 bases, read in frame from base 1. V gives up 6 bases and J gives up 0 bases, and the segment between their germline ends measures 11 bases. The CDR1 and CDR2 encoded by the germline V gene (reference sequence) are SEHNR and FQNEAQ. The chain is made from TRBV7-9 and TRBJ1-4; a weak D assignment points to TRBD1 (5 bases agree). The receptor was derived from a woman in her 70s with acute or convalescent COVID-19. Source material: peripheral blood. CDR3 sequence: CASSHSGATNEKLFF. The bases are TGTGCCAGCAGTCACTCGGGGGCAACTAATGAAAAACTGTTTTTT.